A single sample is the source of the 20 T cell receptor beta chains below, sequenced in a study of regulatory and conventional T cells in RAG deficiency. The protocol was immunoSEQ multiplex PCR, while the TCRdb copy is restricted to in-frame clones and leaves out a portion. Of under 25,000 clones listed, 80% to 90% are singletons. The sorted regulatory T cells were CD4+, CD25-high and CD127-low, with genomic DNA sequenced. These records were also assigned to another study, of regulatory T cells. As that report states: Amplification used 52 TRBV primers and 13 TRBJ primers.

Sequenced material: Tregs sorted from blood. The receptor set was obtained from a human donor in good health.

J is TRBJ2-1 and V is TRBV6-5; 7 bases fit TRBD1. Germline V lookup: CDR1 MNHEY, CDR2 SVGAGI. The CDR3 spans 15 residues. The junction had 8 bases not matched to a gene; V was cut back by 5 bases and J by 4 bases. The CDR3 DNA is TGTGCCAGCAGTAAACAGGGGCCTCCTTACAATGAGCAGTTCTTC. Translating it yields CASSKQGPPYNEQFF.

The V and J genes are TRBV21-1 and TRBJ1-1. TRBV21-1 is designated a pseudogene. CDR3 length: 12 residues. The chain's CDR3 is CASSTMNTEAFF. CDR3 coding DNA: TGTGCCAGCAGCACTATGAACACTGAAGCTTTCTTT.

The rearrangement joins TRBV6-5 to TRBJ2-7; D is unclear. From germline, CDR1 is MNHEY and CDR2 SVGAGI. Trimming pared 1 base from V and 2 bases from J, leaving 15 bases between. The CDR3 is made up of 16 amino acids. The CDR3 spells CASSYFGPGTTYEQYF. DNA for the CDR3: TGTGCCAGCAGTTACTTCGGTCCCGGTACCACCTACGAGCAGTACTTC.

The chain combines TRBV4-1 with TRBJ2-5; no reliable D call. The CDR3 sequence is 17 residues long. Looked up from germline, CDR1 is MGHRA and CDR2 is YSYEKL. The V and J ends lost 0 bases and 4 bases respectively, with 18 bases between them. The CDR3 loop is CASSQDPTSFAAETQYF. The CDR3 nucleotides are TGCGCCAGCAGCCAAGATCCGACTTCGTTTGCGGCAGAGACCCAGTACTTC.

V and J are TRBV28 and TRBJ1-5; TRBD1 aligns across 8 bases. CDR1 and CDR2 from the germline V gene are MDHEN and SYDVKM. CDR3 size: 16 residues. Trimming removed 1 base from V and 3 bases from J; junction bases left unmatched: 5. The CDR3 bases are TGTGCCAGCAGTTTATCATGGACAGGGAACAATCAGCCCCAGCATTTT. This gives the protein CASSLSWTGNNQPQHF.

This chain joins TRBV19 and TRBJ2-1, with 14 bases identical to TRBD2. Looked up from germline, CDR1 is LNHDA and CDR2 is SQIVND (reference sequence). The CDR3 contains 18 residues. After removal of 3 bases from V and 0 bases from J, the junction contained 4 bases not matched to a gene. DNA of the CDR3: TGTGCCAGTAGTATCGGACTAGCGGGGGGAAGCTCCTACAATGAGCAGTTCTTC. Its protein is CASSIGLAGGSSYNEQFF.

The CDR3 reads CATSRDLAGNNEQFF. The CDR3 DNA sequence: TGTGCCACCAGCAGAGATCTAGCGGGCAACAATGAGCAGTTCTTC. The chain uses TRBV15 and TRBJ2-1; 8 nucleotides match TRBD2. From germline, CDR1 is LNHNV and CDR2 YYDKDF (reference sequence). Losses at the gene ends were 0 bases for V and 5 bases for J; bases not matched to a gene: 3. The CDR3 runs 15 residues.

Notes on this clone: The sample contains more than one DNA sequence encoding this CDR3. The chain employs TRBV2 and TRBJ2-5; 9 bases agree with TRBD2. CDR1 SNHLY and CDR2 FYNNEI come from the germline V gene. Trimming took 2 bases from V and 5 from J; bases not matched to a gene: 6. The CDR3 runs to 15 residues. In DNA, the CDR3 is TGTGCCAGCAGTGAATGGGGCGGGGGGGCTGAGACCCAGTACTTC. Its protein product is CASSEWGGGAETQYF.

V is TRBV6-4 and J is TRBJ2-7; 7 nucleotides align to TRBD1. The CDR3 contains 13 residues. The germline V gene encodes CDR1 MRHNA and CDR2 SNTAGT. The V gene end was trimmed by 5 bases and the J gene end by 4 bases; junction bases not matched to a gene: 5. The CDR3 DNA sequence: TGTGCCAGCAGTCGCGAACAGGGGTACGAGCAGTACTTC. It translates to CASSREQGYEQYF.

The rearrangement uses TRBV10-2 and TRBJ1-2; tentatively, D is TRBD1 (5 bases). V lost 8 bases, J lost 0 bases, and 10 bases lay in between. This CDR3 contains 13 residues. The germline V gene has CDR1 WSHSY and CDR2 SAAADI. CDR3 DNA sequence: TGCGCCAGCCAGGGCAGATCTAACTATGGCTACACCTTC. Its protein product is CASQGRSNYGYTF.

CDR3 loop: CASKAGQRSSPLHF. The CDR3 nucleotides read TGTGCCAGCAAGGCGGGACAACGCTCAAGTCCCCTCCACTTT. The V call is TRBV28, the J call TRBJ1-6, with TRBD1 as a possible D gene (6 bases). CDR3 length equals 14 residues. Germline V CDR1 and CDR2: MDHEN, SYDVKM. Trimming removed 7 bases from V and 13 bases from J, with 20 bases in between.

The CDR3, as DNA: TGTGCCAGTAGTAGTACGTTGGCGGACACCGGGGAGCTGTTTTTT. The encoded protein is CASSSTLADTGELFF. This rearrangement joins TRBV19 to TRBJ2-2; D not certain. Per the germline V gene, CDR1 is LNHDA and CDR2 is SQIVND (reference sequence). The CDR3 spans 15 residues. V gave up 4 bases and J gave up 3 bases, with 12 bases separating them.

The rearrangement uses TRBV5-3 and TRBJ1-2; TRBD1 might be the D (5 bases). TRBV5-3 falls under the ORF class, with uncertain function. V was trimmed by 4 bases and J by 1 base, leaving 11 bases between them. The CDR3 is 14 residues long. The CDR3 loop reads CARSPGTYNYGYTF. Here the CDR3 DNA reads TGTGCCAGAAGCCCCGGGACGTATAACTATGGCTACACCTTC.

V usage is TRBV6-1 and J usage is TRBJ2-3, with 10 bases fitting TRBD2. The CDR3 covers 14 residues. Germline V lookup: CDR1 MNHNS, CDR2 SASEGT. V lost 5 bases, J lost 4 bases, and 3 bases stayed unmatched. As DNA, the CDR3 is TGTGCCAGCAGTAGCGGGGGGGCGTCAGATACGCAGTATTTT. This sequence encodes CASSSGGASDTQYF.

The V and J genes are TRBV30 and TRBJ2-7, with D possibly being TRBD1 or TRBD2 (6 bases each). Germline V CDR1 and CDR2: GTSNPN, SVGIG (reference sequence). V was shortened by 0 bases and J by 7 bases, with 19 bases between the two germline ends. The CDR3 length is 15 residues. CDR3 in DNA: TGTGCCTGGAGTGTACCGGGGGCCTGGGCGGGGGAGCAGTACTTC. This sequence encodes CAWSVPGAWAGEQYF.

The chain employs TRBV5-1 and TRBJ1-1; 10 bases are shared with TRBD1. The CDR3 is made up of 15 amino acids. Germline V gene lookup returns CDR1 SGHRS and CDR2 YFSETQ. Trimming removed 4 bases from V and 6 bases from J; junction bases left unmatched: 9. The CDR3, as DNA: TGCGCCAGCAGCGCAGACAGGGGGCGATCCGCTGAAGCTTTCTTT. It codes for CASSADRGRSAEAFF. The full variable domain, rest sourced from reference TRBV5-1 and TRBJ1-1, is KAGVTQTPRYLIKTRGQQVTLSCSPISGHRSVSWYQQTPGQGLQFLFEYFSETQRNKGNFPGRFSGRQFSNSRSEMNVSTLELGDSALYLCASSADRGRSAEAFFGQGTRLTVV.

This clone was counted once. V usage is TRBV29-1 and J usage is TRBJ2-1; D unclear. V was clipped by 7 bases and J by 0 bases, with 7 bases between them. The CDR3 extends over 12 amino acids. Germline assignment: CDR1 SQVTM and CDR2 ANQGSEA. The CDR3 is CSALTSYNEQFF. In DNA, the CDR3 is TGCAGCGCTCTAACCTCCTACAATGAGCAGTTCTTC.

The chain combines TRBV7-6 with TRBJ2-7; no clear D gene. The CDR3 is made up of 14 amino acids. The V and J ends lost 5 bases and 0 bases respectively, with 11 bases between them. Germline assignment: CDR1 SGHVS and CDR2 FNYEAQ. CDR3 sequence reads: CASSPHQSSYEQYF. CDR3 DNA: TGTGCCAGCAGCCCGCACCAAAGCTCCTACGAGCAGTACTTC. Based on the CDR3 plus reference TRBV7-6 and TRBJ2-7, the full variable domain is GAGVSQSPRYKVTKRGQDVALRCDPISGHVSLYWYRQALGQGPEFLTYFNYEAQQDKSGLPNDRFSAERPEGSISTLTIQRTEQRDSAMYRCASSPHQSSYEQYFGPGTRLTVT.

The chain has TRBV4-1 and TRBJ1-6; possibly TRBD1 for D (5 bases). CDR1 is MGHRA and CDR2 is YSYEKL in the germline V gene. This CDR3 is 17 amino acids long. Trimming cost V 0 bases and J 2 bases, with 11 bases left between them. The CDR3 reads CASSQEVTATYNSPLHF. CDR3 DNA sequence: TGCGCCAGCAGCCAAGAGGTGACAGCGACCTATAATTCACCCCTCCACTTT.

The chain joins TRBV18 to TRBJ1-1, with D uncertain. Trimming pared 1 base from V and 5 bases from J, leaving 5 bases between. The CDR3 is 12 amino acids. Germline assignment: CDR1 KGHSH and CDR2 LQKENI. CDR3 DNA sequence: TGTGCCAGCTCACCACAAATGACTGAAGCTTTCTTT. It translates to CASSPQMTEAFF.